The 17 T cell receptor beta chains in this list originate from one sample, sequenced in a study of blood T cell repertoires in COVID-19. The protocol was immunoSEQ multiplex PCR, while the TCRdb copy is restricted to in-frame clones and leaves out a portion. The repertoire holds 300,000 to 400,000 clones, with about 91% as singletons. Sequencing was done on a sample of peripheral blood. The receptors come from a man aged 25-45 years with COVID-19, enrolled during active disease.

The CDR3 DNA sequence: TGTGCCAGCTCACCCACGACAGGGAAACTACACGGAAACACCATATATTTT. This encodes CASSPTTGKLHGNTIYF. This chain joins TRBV18 and TRBJ1-3, with 7 bases that match TRBD1. This CDR3 comprises 17 residues. Per the germline V gene, CDR1 is KGHSH and CDR2 is LQKENI. With 3 bases clipped from V and 4 bases from J, the junction kept 12 bases outside the gene matches.

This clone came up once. CDR3 amino acids: CATSIGQGRSPLHF. In nucleotides, the CDR3 is TGTGCCACCAGCATAGGACAGGGACGATCACCCCTCCACTTT. The chain is built from TRBV15 and TRBJ1-6; the match to TRBD1 covers 8 bases. In germline, CDR1 is LNHNV, CDR2 YYDKDF (reference sequence). The CDR3 runs to 14 residues. Unmatched junction bases numbered 6, after V lost 4 bases and J lost 10 bases.

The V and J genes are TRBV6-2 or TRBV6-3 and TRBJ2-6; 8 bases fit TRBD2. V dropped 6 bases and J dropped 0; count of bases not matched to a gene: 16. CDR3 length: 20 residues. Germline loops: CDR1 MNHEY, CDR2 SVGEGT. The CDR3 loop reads CASSGVGSSGSSSGANVLTF. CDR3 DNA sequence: TGTGCCAGCAGCGGAGTTGGATCTAGCGGGTCGAGCTCTGGGGCCAACGTCCTGACTTTC.

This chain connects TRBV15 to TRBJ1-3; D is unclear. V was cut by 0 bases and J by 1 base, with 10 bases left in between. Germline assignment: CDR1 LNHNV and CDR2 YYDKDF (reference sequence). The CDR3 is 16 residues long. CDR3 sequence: CATSRDLPGSGNTIYF. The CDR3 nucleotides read TGTGCCACCAGCAGAGATCTGCCGGGTTCTGGAAACACCATATATTTT.

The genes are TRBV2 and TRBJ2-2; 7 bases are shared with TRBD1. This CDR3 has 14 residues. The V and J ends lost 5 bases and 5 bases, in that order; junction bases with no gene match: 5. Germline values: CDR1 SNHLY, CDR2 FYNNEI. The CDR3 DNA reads TGTGCCAGCAGTATGACAGGGAGAACCGGGGAGCTGTTTTTT. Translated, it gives CASSMTGRTGELFF.

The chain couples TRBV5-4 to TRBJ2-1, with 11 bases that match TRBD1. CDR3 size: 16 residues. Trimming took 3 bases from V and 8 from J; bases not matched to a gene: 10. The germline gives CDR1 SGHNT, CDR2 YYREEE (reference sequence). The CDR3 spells CASSSTGTGGPHEQFF. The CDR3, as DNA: TGTGCCAGCAGCTCTACCGGGACAGGGGGGCCCCATGAGCAGTTCTTC.

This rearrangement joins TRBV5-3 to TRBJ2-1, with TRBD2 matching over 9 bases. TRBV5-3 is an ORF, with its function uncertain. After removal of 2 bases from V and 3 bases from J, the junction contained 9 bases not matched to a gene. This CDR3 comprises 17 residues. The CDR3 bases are TGTGCCAGAAGCTTAGAAAGACGCGGGAGGGACTACAATGAGCAGTTCTTC. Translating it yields CARSLERRGRDYNEQFF.

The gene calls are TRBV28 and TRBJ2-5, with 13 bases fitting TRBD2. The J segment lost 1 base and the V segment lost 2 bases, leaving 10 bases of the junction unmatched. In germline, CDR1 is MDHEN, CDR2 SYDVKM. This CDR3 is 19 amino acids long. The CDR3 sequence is CASSLGSTSGRGGQETQYF. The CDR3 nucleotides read TGTGCCAGCAGTTTAGGTTCTACTAGCGGGAGGGGGGGCCAAGAGACCCAGTACTTC.

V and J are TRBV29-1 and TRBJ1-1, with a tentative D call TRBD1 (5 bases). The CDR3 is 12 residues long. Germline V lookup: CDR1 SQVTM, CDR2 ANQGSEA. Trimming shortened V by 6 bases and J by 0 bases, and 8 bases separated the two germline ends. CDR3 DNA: TGCAGCGTCATAGGGGTGAACACTGAAGCTTTCTTT. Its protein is CSVIGVNTEAFF. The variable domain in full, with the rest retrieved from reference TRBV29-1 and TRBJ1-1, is SAVISQKPSRDICQRGTSLTIQCQVDSQVTMMFWYRQQPGQSLTLIATANQGSEATYESGFVIDKFPISRPNLTFSTLTVSNMSPEDSSIYLCSVIGVNTEAFFGQGTRLTVV.

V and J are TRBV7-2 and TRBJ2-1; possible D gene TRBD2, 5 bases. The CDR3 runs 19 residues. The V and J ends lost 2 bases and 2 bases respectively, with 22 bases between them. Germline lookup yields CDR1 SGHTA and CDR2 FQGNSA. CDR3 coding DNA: TGTGCCAGCAGCTTAACCCTCATGTCTAGCCGTCCCGCCTACAATGAGCAGTTCTTC. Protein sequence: CASSLTLMSSRPAYNEQFF.

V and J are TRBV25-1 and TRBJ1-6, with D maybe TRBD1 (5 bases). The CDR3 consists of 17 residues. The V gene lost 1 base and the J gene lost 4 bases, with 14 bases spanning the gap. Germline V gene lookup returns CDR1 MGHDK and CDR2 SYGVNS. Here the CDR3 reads CASSEWGWEGYNSPLHF. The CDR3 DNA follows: TGTGCCAGCAGTGAATGGGGCTGGGAAGGGTATAATTCACCCCTCCACTTT. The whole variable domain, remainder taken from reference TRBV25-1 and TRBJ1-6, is EADIYQTPRYLVIGTGKKITLECSQTMGHDKMYWYQQDPGMELHLIHYSYGVNSTEKGDLSSESTVSRIRTEHFPLTLESARPSHTSQYLCASSEWGWEGYNSPLHFGNGTRLTVT.

The CDR3 spells CASSPRGGTGELFF. Written as DNA, the CDR3 is TGTGCCAGCAGCCCCCGGGGAGGAACCGGGGAGCTGTTTTTT. The rearrangement links TRBV11-3 to TRBJ2-2; D is possibly TRBD2 (6 bases). CDR3 size: 14 residues. CDR1 and CDR2 (germline): SGHNT, YENEEA. Trimming took 5 bases from V and 5 from J, leaving 12 bases between them.

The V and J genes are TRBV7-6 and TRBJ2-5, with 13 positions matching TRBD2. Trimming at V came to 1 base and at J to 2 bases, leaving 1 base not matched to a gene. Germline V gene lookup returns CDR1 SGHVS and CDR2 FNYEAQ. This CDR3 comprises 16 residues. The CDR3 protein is CASSLGGLAGQETQYF. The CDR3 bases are TGTGCCAGCAGCTTAGGGGGACTAGCGGGGCAAGAGACCCAGTACTTC.

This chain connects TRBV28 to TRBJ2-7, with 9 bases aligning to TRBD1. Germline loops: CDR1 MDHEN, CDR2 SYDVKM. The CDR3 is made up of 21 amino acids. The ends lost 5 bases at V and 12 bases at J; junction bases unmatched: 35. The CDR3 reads CASSPFLRGTSQWDRVPSVYF. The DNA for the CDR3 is TGTGCCAGCAGTCCTTTTTTGAGGGGGACTTCCCAGTGGGACAGGGTGCCGAGCGTGTACTTC.

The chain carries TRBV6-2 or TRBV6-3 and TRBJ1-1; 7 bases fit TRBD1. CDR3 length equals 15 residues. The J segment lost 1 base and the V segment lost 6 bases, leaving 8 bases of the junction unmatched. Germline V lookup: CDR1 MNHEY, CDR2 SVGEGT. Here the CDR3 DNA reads TGTGCCAGCAGCCAGGACAGGTCGGGGAACACTGAAGCTTTCTTT. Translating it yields CASSQDRSGNTEAFF.

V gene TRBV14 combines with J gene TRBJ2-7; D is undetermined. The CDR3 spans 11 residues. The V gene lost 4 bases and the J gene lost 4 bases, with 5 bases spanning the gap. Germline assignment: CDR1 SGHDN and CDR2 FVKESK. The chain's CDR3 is CASSPGYEQYF. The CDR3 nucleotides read TGTGCCAGCAGCCCCGGGTACGAGCAGTACTTC.

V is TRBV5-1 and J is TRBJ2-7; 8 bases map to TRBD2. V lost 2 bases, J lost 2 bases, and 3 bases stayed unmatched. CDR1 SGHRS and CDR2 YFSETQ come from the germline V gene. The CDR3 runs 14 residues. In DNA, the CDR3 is TGCGCCAGCAGCTTTAGCGGGACTGCCTACGAGCAGTACTTC. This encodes CASSFSGTAYEQYF.